One and the same sample provided the 8 T cell receptor beta chains below, sequenced in a study of cytomegalovirus exposure and HLA in healthy donors. The assay was immunoSEQ multiplex PCR, and TCRdb's table has in-frame clones only and misses some. The repertoire holds nearly 80,000 clones, over 85% seen once, with approximately 4% in the top ten. What was sequenced was PBMCs. These receptors were collected from a woman in her twenties or thirties in good health and CMV-seronegative.

This chain uses TRBV6-5 with TRBJ2-1; 7 bases map to TRBD1. J was trimmed by 10 bases and V by 5 bases; bases with no gene match: 11. The CDR3 loop spans 14 amino acids. Per the germline V gene, CDR1 is MNHEY and CDR2 is SVGAGI. This CDR3 reads CASSTYTGAAEQFF. The CDR3 nucleotides are TGTGCCAGCAGTACCTACACAGGGGCCGCGGAGCAGTTCTTC.

V gene TRBV11-2 combines with J gene TRBJ2-2; TRBD2 agrees at 8 bases. The germline gives CDR1 SGHAT, CDR2 FQNNGV. The CDR3 contains 14 residues. V was pared by 1 base and J by 6 bases, with 1 base of the junction left unmatched. The CDR3 protein is CASSLAGGAGELFF. CDR3 DNA sequence: TGTGCCAGCAGCTTAGCCGGGGGGGCCGGGGAGCTGTTTTTT.

The chain is built from TRBV28 and TRBJ1-6; possible D gene TRBD1, 6 bases. CDR1 and CDR2 (germline): MDHEN, SYDVKM. The CDR3 contains 18 residues. The V end was cut by 4 bases, the J end by 0 bases, with 16 bases between. DNA of the CDR3: TGTGCCAGCAGTTCATACCGGACAGCTAGCTCCTATAATTCACCCCTCCACTTT. This encodes CASSSYRTASSYNSPLHF.

Only a few counts were recorded for this clone. The rearrangement links TRBV15 to TRBJ2-3, with 10 bases aligning to TRBD1. CDR3 length: 16 amino acids. V gave up 0 bases and J gave up 5 bases; unmatched junction bases: 5. CDR1 is LNHNV and CDR2 is YYDKDF in the germline V gene (reference sequence). CDR3 DNA sequence: TGTGCCACCAGCAGAGATCAAGGGACAGGGGAAGATACGCAGTATTTT. It encodes CATSRDQGTGEDTQYF.

This clone was detected once. The chain carries TRBV5-1 and TRBJ2-2, with 7 bases lining up with TRBD1. Germline CDR1 and CDR2: SGHRS and YFSETQ. The CDR3 has 13 residues. After removal of 10 bases from V and 1 base from J, the junction contained 4 bases not matched to a gene. DNA of the CDR3: TGCGCCCGCCACAGGGGGAACACCGGGGAGCTGTTTTTT. Residues: CARHRGNTGELFF.

The rearrangement links TRBV29-1 to TRBJ1-2; D unresolved. CDR3 length: 10 amino acids. Germline loops: CDR1 SQVTM, CDR2 ANQGSEA. V dropped 7 bases and J dropped 6 bases, with 9 bases sitting between them. The CDR3 reads CSAGGDGYTF. The CDR3 nucleotides are TGCAGCGCCGGAGGAGATGGCTACACCTTC.

CDR3 region: CATKGNRQSQANYGYTF. The DNA for the CDR3 is TGTGCCACTAAAGGGAACCGACAGTCCCAGGCTAACTATGGCTACACCTTC. The gene calls are TRBV19 and TRBJ1-2; tentative D call: TRBD1 (5 bases). Germline lookup yields CDR1 LNHDA and CDR2 SQIVND (reference sequence). Trimming took off 10 bases at V and 0 bases at J, with 24 bases between the two ends. The CDR3 consists of 17 residues.

The chain joins TRBV9 to TRBJ1-2; TRBD1 aligns across 7 bases. CDR1 is SGDLS, CDR2 YYNGEE, per germline. The CDR3 spans 14 residues. V lost 1 base to trimming and J lost 0 bases; unmatched junction nucleotides: 0. The CDR3 sequence: CASSVQGANYGYTF. CDR3 DNA sequence: TGTGCCAGCAGCGTACAGGGGGCTAACTATGGCTACACCTTC.